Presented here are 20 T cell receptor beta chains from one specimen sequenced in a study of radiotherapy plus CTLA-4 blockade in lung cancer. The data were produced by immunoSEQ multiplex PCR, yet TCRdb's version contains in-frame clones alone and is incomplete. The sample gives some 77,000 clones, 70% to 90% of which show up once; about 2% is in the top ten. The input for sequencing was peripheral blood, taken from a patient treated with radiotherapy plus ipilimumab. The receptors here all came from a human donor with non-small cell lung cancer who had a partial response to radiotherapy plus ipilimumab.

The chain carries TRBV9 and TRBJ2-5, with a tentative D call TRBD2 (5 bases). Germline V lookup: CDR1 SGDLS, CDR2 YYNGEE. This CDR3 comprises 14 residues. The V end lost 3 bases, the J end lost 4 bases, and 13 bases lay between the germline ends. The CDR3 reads CASSAGLGVETQYF. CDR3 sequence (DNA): TGTGCCAGCAGCGCGGGCCTCGGGGTAGAGACCCAGTACTTC.

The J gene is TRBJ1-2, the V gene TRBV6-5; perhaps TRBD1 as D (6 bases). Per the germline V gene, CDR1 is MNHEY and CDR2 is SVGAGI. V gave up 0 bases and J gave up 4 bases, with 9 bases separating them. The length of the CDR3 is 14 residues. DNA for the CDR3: TGTGCCAGCAGTTACTCCGGACAGACCTATGGCTACACCTTC. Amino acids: CASSYSGQTYGYTF.

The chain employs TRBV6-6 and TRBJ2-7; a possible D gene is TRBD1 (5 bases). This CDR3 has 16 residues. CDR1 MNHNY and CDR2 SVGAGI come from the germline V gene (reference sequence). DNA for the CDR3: TGTGTCAGCAGTGGGGCCCCCCCTTTGCGGCCTTACGAGCAGTACGTC. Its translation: CVSSGAPPLRPYEQYV.

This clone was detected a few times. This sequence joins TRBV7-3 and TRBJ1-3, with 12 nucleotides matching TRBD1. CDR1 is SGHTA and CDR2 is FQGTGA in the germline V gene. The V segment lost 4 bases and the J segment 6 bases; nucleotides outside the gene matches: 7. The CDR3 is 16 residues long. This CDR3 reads CASSSIRDRGLNTIYF. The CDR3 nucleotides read TGTGCCAGCAGCTCCATCCGGGACAGGGGGCTAAACACCATATATTTT.

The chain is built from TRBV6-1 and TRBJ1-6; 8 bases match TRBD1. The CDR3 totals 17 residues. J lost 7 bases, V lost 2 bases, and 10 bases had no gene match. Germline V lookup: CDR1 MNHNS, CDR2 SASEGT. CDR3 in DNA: TGTGCCAGCAGTGAACGGGGCAGGGGGCGCGTGAATTCACCCCTCCACTTT. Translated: CASSERGRGRVNSPLHF.

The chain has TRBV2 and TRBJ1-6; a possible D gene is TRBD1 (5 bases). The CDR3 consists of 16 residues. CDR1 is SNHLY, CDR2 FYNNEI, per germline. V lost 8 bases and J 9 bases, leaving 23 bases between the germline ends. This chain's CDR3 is CASVEQFGQGASPLHF. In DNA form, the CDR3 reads TGTGCCAGCGTCGAACAGTTCGGGCAGGGCGCTTCACCCCTCCACTTT.

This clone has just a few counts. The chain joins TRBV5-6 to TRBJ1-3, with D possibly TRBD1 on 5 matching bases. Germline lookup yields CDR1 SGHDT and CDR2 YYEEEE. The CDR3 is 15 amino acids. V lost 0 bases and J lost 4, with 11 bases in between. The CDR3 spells CASSLASWGGNTIYF. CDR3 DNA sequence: TGTGCCAGCAGCTTGGCATCATGGGGCGGAAACACCATATATTTT.

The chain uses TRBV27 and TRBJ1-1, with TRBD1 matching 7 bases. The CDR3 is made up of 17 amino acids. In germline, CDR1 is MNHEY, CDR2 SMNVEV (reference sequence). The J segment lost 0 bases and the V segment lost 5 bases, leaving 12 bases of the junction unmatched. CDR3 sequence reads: CASSPRGQWGMNTEAFF. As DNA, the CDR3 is TGTGCCAGCAGTCCCCGGGGACAGTGGGGCATGAACACTGAAGCTTTCTTT.

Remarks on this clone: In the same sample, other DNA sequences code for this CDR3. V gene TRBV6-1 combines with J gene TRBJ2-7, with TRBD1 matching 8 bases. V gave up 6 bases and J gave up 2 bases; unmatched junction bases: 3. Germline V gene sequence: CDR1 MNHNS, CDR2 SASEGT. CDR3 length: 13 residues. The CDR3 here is CASRDRATYEQYV. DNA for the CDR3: TGTGCCAGCAGGGACAGGGCGACCTACGAGCAGTACGTC.

This CDR3 is CASSRGTGIYNEQFF. CDR3 nucleotide sequence: TGTGCCAGCAGTAGAGGGACTGGGATCTACAATGAGCAGTTCTTC. This chain uses TRBV5-5 with TRBJ2-1; D perhaps matches TRBD2 (6 bases). In germline, CDR1 is SGHKS, CDR2 YYEKEE (reference sequence). The CDR3 runs to 15 residues. V was shortened by 5 bases and J by 3 bases, with 15 bases between the two germline ends. Using reference TRBV5-5 and TRBJ2-1 for the parts outside the CDR3, the full variable domain is DAGVTQSPTHLIKTRGQQVTLRCSPISGHKSVSWYQQVLGQGPQFIFQYYEKEERGRGNFPDRFSARQFPNYSSELNVNALLLGDSALYLCASSRGTGIYNEQFFGPGTRLTVL.

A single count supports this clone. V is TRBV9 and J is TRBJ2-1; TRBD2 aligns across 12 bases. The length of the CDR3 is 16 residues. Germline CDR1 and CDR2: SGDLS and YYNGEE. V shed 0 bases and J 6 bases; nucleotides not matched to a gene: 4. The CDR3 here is CASSVGPSGRANEQFF. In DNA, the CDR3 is TGTGCCAGCAGCGTAGGGCCTAGCGGGAGGGCCAATGAGCAGTTCTTC.

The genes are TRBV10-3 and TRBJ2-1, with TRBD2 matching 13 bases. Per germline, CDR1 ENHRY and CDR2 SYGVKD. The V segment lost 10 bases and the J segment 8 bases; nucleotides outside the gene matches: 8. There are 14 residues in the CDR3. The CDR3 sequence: CATKGTSGKYEQFF. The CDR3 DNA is TGTGCCACAAAGGGGACTAGCGGGAAGTATGAGCAGTTCTTC.

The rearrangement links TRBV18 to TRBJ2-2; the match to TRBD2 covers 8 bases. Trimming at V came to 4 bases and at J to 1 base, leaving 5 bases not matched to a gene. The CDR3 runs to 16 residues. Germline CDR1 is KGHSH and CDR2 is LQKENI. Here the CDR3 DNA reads TGTGCCAGCTCACTCTGGGGACTAGGGAACACCGGGGAGCTGTTTTTT. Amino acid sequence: CASSLWGLGNTGELFF.

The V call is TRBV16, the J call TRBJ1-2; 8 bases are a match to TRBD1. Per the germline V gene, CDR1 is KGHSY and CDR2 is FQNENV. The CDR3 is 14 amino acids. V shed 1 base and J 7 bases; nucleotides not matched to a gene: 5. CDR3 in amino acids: CASSQYGRGLGYTF. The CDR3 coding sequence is TGTGCCAGCAGCCAATATGGCAGGGGGCTTGGCTACACCTTC. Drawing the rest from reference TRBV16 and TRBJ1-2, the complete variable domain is GEEVAQTPKHLVRGEGQKAKLYCAPIKGHSYVFWYQQVLKNEFKFLISFQNENVFDETGMPKERFSAKCLPNSPCSLEIQATKLEDSAVYFCASSQYGRGLGYTFGSGTRLTVV.

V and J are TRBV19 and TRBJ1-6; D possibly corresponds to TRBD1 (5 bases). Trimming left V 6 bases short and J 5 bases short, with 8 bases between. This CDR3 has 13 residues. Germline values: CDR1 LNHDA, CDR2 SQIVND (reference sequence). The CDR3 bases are TGTGCCAGTAGAGGGGTCAATAATTCACCCCTCCACTTT. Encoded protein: CASRGVNNSPLHF. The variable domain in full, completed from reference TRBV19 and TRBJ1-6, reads DGGITQSPKYLFRKEGQNVTLSCEQNLNHDAMYWYRQDPGQGLRLIYYSQIVNDFQKGDIAEGYSVSREKKESFPLTVTSAQKNPTAFYLCASRGVNNSPLHFGNGTRLTVT.

The DNA of the CDR3 is TGCAGCGTAGCCCGGGGGGTAACTGAAGCTTTCTTT. Its protein is CSVARGVTEAFF. The chain is built from TRBV29-1 and TRBJ1-1, with a possible D match to TRBD1 (5 bases). Germline V lookup: CDR1 SQVTM, CDR2 ANQGSEA. The CDR3 runs to 12 residues. V lost 6 bases, J lost 5 bases, and 13 bases lay in between. The variable domain in full, with the rest retrieved from reference TRBV29-1 and TRBJ1-1, is SAVISQKPSRDICQRGTSLTIQCQVDSQVTMMFWYRQQPGQSLTLIATANQGSEATYESGFVIDKFPISRPNLTFSTLTVSNMSPEDSSIYLCSVARGVTEAFFGQGTRLTVV.

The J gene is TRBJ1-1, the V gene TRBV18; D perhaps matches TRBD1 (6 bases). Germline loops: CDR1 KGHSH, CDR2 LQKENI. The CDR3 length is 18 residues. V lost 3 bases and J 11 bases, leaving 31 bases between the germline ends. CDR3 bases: TGTGCCAGCTCACCTAACCGCGTAACAGCCAGGGGTTCTGTCGAGGCTTTCTTT. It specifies CASSPNRVTARGSVEAFF.

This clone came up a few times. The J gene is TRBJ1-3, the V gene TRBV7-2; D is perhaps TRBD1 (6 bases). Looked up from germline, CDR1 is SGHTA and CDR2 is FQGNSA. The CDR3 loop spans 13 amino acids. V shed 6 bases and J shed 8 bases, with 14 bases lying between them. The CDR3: CASSSPGDHTIYF. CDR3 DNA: TGTGCCAGCAGTTCGCCAGGGGATCACACCATATATTTT.

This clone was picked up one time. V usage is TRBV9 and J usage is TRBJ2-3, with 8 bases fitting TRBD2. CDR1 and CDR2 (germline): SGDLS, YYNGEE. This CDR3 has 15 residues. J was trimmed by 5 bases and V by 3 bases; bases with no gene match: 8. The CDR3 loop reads CASSGMTGGVDTQYF. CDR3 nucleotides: TGTGCCAGCAGCGGAATGACGGGAGGGGTAGATACGCAGTATTTT.

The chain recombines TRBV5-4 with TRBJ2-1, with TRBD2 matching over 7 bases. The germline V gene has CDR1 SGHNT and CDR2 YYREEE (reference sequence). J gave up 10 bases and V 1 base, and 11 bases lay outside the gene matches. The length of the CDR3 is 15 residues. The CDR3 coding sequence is TGTGCCAGCAGCTTGCGGCTAGCGGCCCAGGAGGAGCAGTTCTTC. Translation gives CASSLRLAAQEEQFF.